One and the same sample provided the 24 T cell receptor beta chains below, sequenced in a study of molecular identifiers for immune sequencing clone quantification. Each CDR3 protein is one row after TCRdb ran MiXCR on the PCR reads. The table includes nearly 650,000 distinct CDR3 sequences, 25% detected once. The sample consisted of naive CD8+ T cells from blood, with Jurkat cell RNA spiked in. This sample's subset: FACS-sorted CD8+CD4-CCR7+CD45RA+ naive T cells. These receptors all come from a human donor in good health. Some libraries in this study had Jurkat cell RNA spiked in.

This clonotype came up a few times. The junction departs from the called germline gene at one end, perhaps through a read error. The chain combines TRBV5-1 with TRBJ2-7; D is unresolved. CDR3 length equals 11 residues. Germline V CDR1 and CDR2: SGHRS, YFSETQ. The CDR3 protein is CASKAAYVQYF. The CDR3 DNA reads TGCGCCAGCAAAGCCGCCTACGTGCAGTACTTC.

This clonotype has a handful of counts. CDR3 residues: CAWSGVAGGTRDTQYF. Here the CDR3 DNA reads TGTGCCTGGAGTGGGGTAGCGGGGGGGACCCGGGATACGCAGTATTTT. This rearrangement joins TRBV30 to TRBJ2-3; TRBD2 aligns across 11 bases. The trim removed 1 base at V and 6 bases at J, leaving 9 bases unmatched. From germline, CDR1 is GTSNPN and CDR2 SVGIG (reference sequence). The CDR3 has 16 amino acids.

Ten or more counts support this clonotype. The chain joins TRBV14 to TRBJ1-5; D gene uncertain. Between the trimmed V and J ends, which lost 5 bases and 0 bases, there was a span of 8 bases. The CDR3 loop spans 14 amino acids. CDR1 and CDR2 from the germline V gene are SGHDN and FVKESK. The CDR3 here is CASSETHSNQPQHF. The CDR3, as DNA: TGTGCCAGCAGCGAGACACATAGCAATCAGCCCCAGCATTTT.

On this clonotype itself: This sequence may be a read error, since a much larger clone differs from it by one base. The chain carries TRBV4-3 and TRBJ2-3; TRBD2 matches at 8 bases. Germline V gene lookup returns CDR1 LGHNA and CDR2 YSLEER. V dropped 1 base and J dropped 0; count of bases not matched to a gene: 9. This CDR3 spans 18 amino acids. The CDR3 sequence is CASSQAPTSGLSTDTQYF. The CDR3 DNA follows: TGCGCCAGCAGCCAAGCTCCAACTAGCGGCCTAAGCACAGATACGCAGTATTTT.

This clonotype was seen many times. J is TRBJ2-7 and V is TRBV29-1; 15 bases fit TRBD2. CDR3 length equals 13 residues. V dropped 7 bases and J dropped 6; count of bases not matched to a gene: 4. In germline, CDR1 is SQVTM, CDR2 ANQGSEA. CDR3 sequence (DNA): TGCAGCGGGGGACTAGCGGGAGGATCCGAGCAGTACTTC. Translation: CSGGLAGGSEQYF.

The rearrangement joins TRBV4-3 to TRBJ1-2; D is undetermined. This CDR3 contains 21 residues. The germline V and J ends were trimmed by 0 bases and 3 bases, with 29 bases remaining between them. Per the germline V gene, CDR1 is LGHNA and CDR2 is YSLEER. Here the CDR3 DNA reads TGCGCCAGCAGCCAAGATTTTACGCTTCGGGTCCTGGGTACGCTTTACTATGGCTACACCTTC. Its protein product is CASSQDFTLRVLGTLYYGYTF.

The chain carries TRBV7-9 and TRBJ2-5, with D maybe TRBD2 (6 bases). V lost 5 bases and J 4 bases, leaving 20 bases between the germline ends. The CDR3 is 16 amino acids. Germline V gene lookup returns CDR1 SEHNR and CDR2 FQNEAQ (reference sequence). In DNA form, the CDR3 reads TGTGCCAGCAGCAGCAATTTTTTGGGAGGACGAGAGACCCAGTACTTC. It is translated as CASSSNFLGGRETQYF.

This clonotype occurred a few times. The CDR3 loop reads CASSPPDRVTEAFF. The CDR3 DNA follows: TGTGCCAGCAGTCCGCCCGACAGGGTAACTGAAGCTTTCTTT. The chain couples TRBV6-2 or TRBV6-3 to TRBJ1-1; 7 nucleotides match TRBD1. Germline V gives CDR1 MNHEY, CDR2 SVGEGT. V shed 5 bases, J shed 5 bases, and the junction held 8 bases outside the gene matches. The CDR3 is 14 residues long.

On this clonotype: A much bigger clone sits one base away, suggesting this may be a read error. The chain has TRBV4-1 and TRBJ1-3, with D tentatively TRBD1 (5 bases). Germline assignment: CDR1 MGHRA and CDR2 YSYEKL. The CDR3 extends over 16 amino acids. CDR3 loop: CASSQDEGRSGNTTYF. CDR3 bases: TGCGCCAGCAGCCAAGATGAGGGGAGGTCTGGAAACACCACATATTTT.

This chain links TRBV12-3 or TRBV12-4 with TRBJ1-2; D unclear. V was trimmed by 8 bases and J by 2 bases, leaving 18 bases between them. This CDR3 has 15 residues. The CDR3: CASSRGSQRNYGYTF. The CDR3 DNA sequence: TGTGCCAGCTCGCGTGGGAGCCAGAGAAACTATGGCTACACCTTC.

As regards this clonotype: A much larger clone differs from this one at a single base, so this may be a read error. V gene TRBV7-9 combines with J gene TRBJ1-4; 7 nucleotides agree with TRBD1. The CDR3 consists of 14 residues. CDR1 is SEHNR, CDR2 FQNEAQ, per germline (reference sequence). The CDR3 reads CASSRQGLNEKLIF. The CDR3 DNA reads TGTGCCAGCAGCCGACAGGGCCTAAATGAAAAACTGATTTTT.

This clonotype was observed many times. The chain is built from TRBV5-1 and TRBJ2-5, with D tentatively TRBD1 (6 bases). The CDR3 runs 14 residues. V lost 4 bases, J lost 0 bases, and 10 bases lay in between. CDR1 is SGHRS and CDR2 is YFSETQ in the germline V gene. The CDR3 spells CASSTGTNQETQYF. The CDR3 DNA follows: TGCGCCAGCAGCACCGGGACAAACCAAGAGACCCAGTACTTC.

V is TRBV12-3 or TRBV12-4 and J is TRBJ1-1; no definite D call. With 6 bases removed from V and 2 bases from J, the gap between germline ends came to 16 bases. This CDR3 is built from 15 residues. CDR3 loop: CASSPKERDNTEAFF. The CDR3 nucleotides are TGTGCCAGCAGCCCCAAAGAGCGAGATAACACTGAAGCTTTCTTT.

V is TRBV14 and J is TRBJ2-7, with 15 nucleotides matching TRBD2. J gave up 5 bases and V 0 bases, and 8 bases lay outside the gene matches. CDR3 length: 18 residues. Germline CDR1 and CDR2: SGHDN and FVKESK. The CDR3: CASSQEGLAGGPNNEQYF. In DNA, the CDR3 is TGTGCCAGCAGCCAAGAGGGACTAGCGGGGGGCCCCAACAACGAGCAGTACTTC.

Comments on this clonotype: A much larger clone differs by one base, so this may be a read error. A read error is likely, as this CDR3 ends without the conserved phenylalanine or tryptophan. J is TRBJ1-1 and V is TRBV14; D uncertain. CDR1 is SGHDN, CDR2 FVKESK, per germline. The length of the CDR3 is 12 residues. Trimming left V 3 bases short and J 4 bases short, with 6 bases between. The CDR3 is CASSQGFTEAFL. Here the CDR3 DNA reads TGTGCCAGCAGCCAGGGATTCACTGAAGCTTTCCTT.

This clonotype was seen a few times. This chain uses TRBV5-5 with TRBJ2-7; D uncertain. V lost 4 bases and J lost 1, with 12 bases in between. Germline V gene sequence: CDR1 SGHKS, CDR2 YYEKEE (reference sequence). The CDR3 length is 14 residues. The CDR3 region is CASSGNGYSYEQYF. CDR3 DNA sequence: TGTGCCAGCAGCGGAAACGGATATTCCTACGAGCAGTACTTC.

The chain carries TRBV6-1 and TRBJ2-7, with 8 bases matching TRBD2. The CDR3 length is 17 residues. V gave up 4 bases and J gave up 0 bases; unmatched junction bases: 11. Looked up from germline, CDR1 is MNHNS and CDR2 is SASEGT. The CDR3 DNA is TGTGCCAGCAGTGGGGGGGGAACGGGAGGGACCTCCTACGAGCAGTACTTC. It translates to CASSGGGTGGTSYEQYF.

As for this clonotype: A much larger clonotype is one base distant, so this may be a read error. The V call is TRBV15, the J call TRBJ2-2, with 15 bases matching TRBD2. Germline V gene data show CDR1 as LNHNV and CDR2 as YYDKDF (reference sequence). The CDR3 is 16 residues long. The CDR3 bases are TGTGCCACCAGCAGGGGACTAGCGGGAGGCGGCGAGGAGCCGTTTTTT. Protein product: CATSRGLAGGGEEPFF.

This clonotype showed up many times. This chain connects TRBV6-6 to TRBJ2-7; TRBD2 aligns across 11 bases. The germline V gene encodes CDR1 MNHNY and CDR2 SVGAGI (reference sequence). The CDR3 contains 15 residues. The V segment lost 6 bases and the J segment 6 bases; nucleotides outside the gene matches: 10. Here the CDR3 reads CASSRSSGGPAEQYF. CDR3 DNA sequence: TGTGCCAGCAGCAGATCTAGCGGGGGGCCCGCCGAGCAGTACTTC.

This chain links TRBV20-1 with TRBJ1-5; TRBD1 might be the D (6 bases). V dropped 3 bases and J dropped 7 bases, with 16 bases sitting between them. Looked up from germline, CDR1 is DFQATT and CDR2 is SNEGSKA (reference sequence). This CDR3 region has 14 residues. The CDR3 region is CSARSNRVGQPQHF. The CDR3 bases are TGCAGTGCTAGGAGCAACAGGGTTGGGCAGCCCCAGCATTTT.

Points on this clonotype: A much larger clonotype is one base distant, so this may be a read error. V usage is TRBV20-1 and J usage is TRBJ2-7; D not resolved. Per the germline V gene, CDR1 is DFQATT and CDR2 is SNEGSKA (reference sequence). There are 14 residues in the CDR3. The CDR3 DNA reads as TGCAGTGCCGGTCCTTCAGAGAACTCCTACGGGCAGTACTTC. Amino acids: CSAGPSENSYGQYF.

The chain recombines TRBV6-1 with TRBJ2-3; 7 nucleotides agree with TRBD2. The J segment lost 4 bases and the V segment lost 2 bases, leaving 6 bases of the junction unmatched. The length of the CDR3 is 15 residues. Germline V CDR1 and CDR2: MNHNS, SASEGT. The CDR3 coding sequence is TGTGCCAGCAGTGAAAAGGGACTATTAGCAGATACGCAGTATTTT. This gives the protein CASSEKGLLADTQYF.

Many counts were recorded for this clonotype. This chain connects TRBV28 to TRBJ2-5, with D perhaps assigned TRBD1 or TRBD2 (5 bases each). Germline CDR1 and CDR2: MDHEN and SYDVKM. This CDR3 contains 15 residues. Trimming stripped 6 bases from V and 0 bases from J, with 14 bases between. The CDR3 region has the DNA TGTGCCAGCAGAGACATCCGGGACCACCAAGAGACCCAGTACTTC. Translating it yields CASRDIRDHQETQYF.

The chain combines TRBV3-1 with TRBJ2-4; TRBD1 matches at 8 bases. CDR1 and CDR2 (germline): LGHDT, YNNKEL (reference sequence). The length of the CDR3 is 18 residues. J lost 0 bases, V lost 4 bases, and 11 bases had no gene match. The CDR3 DNA sequence: TGTGCCAGCAGCCCCACGGTCAGACAGGGGCTAGCCAAAAACATTCAGTACTTC. As protein: CASSPTVRQGLAKNIQYF.